This T cell receptor beta chain was sequenced in a study of T cell responses to AZD1222 COVID-19 vaccine. Whole-study findings and limits: Most donors were white British, females outnumbered males, and clonal diversity was possibly underestimated. Baseline seropositives among AZD1222 recipients totaled only 5 or 6. The peak T cell response came first, and repertoires were sampled only after it.

In germline, CDR1 is SGHNT, CDR2 YYREEE (reference sequence). The length of the CDR3 is 14 residues. V lost 0 bases and J lost 5, with 11 bases in between. TCRdb keeps only in-frame clones here, not all; method: immunoSEQ multiplex PCR. The table lists around 80,000 clones, 83% of them singletons. Comment on this clone: What it recognizes is unknown.

The sequenced sample was peripheral blood, obtained 28 days after the second AZD1222 dose. This rearrangement joins TRBV5-4 to TRBJ1-2, with D unclear. This receptor was obtained from an adult who received the AZD1222 COVID-19 vaccine. CDR3 region: CASSLAGWRYGYTF. CDR3 coding DNA: TGTGCCAGCAGCTTGGCCGGGTGGAGGTATGGCTACACCTTC.